This T cell receptor beta chain was recovered during a study of blood T cell repertoires in COVID-19. About the research overall: Researchers got acute and convalescent COVID-19 samples from the United States, Italy and Spain. T cells, B-cell-depleted T cells, or PBMCs supplied cDNA or gDNA.

Under the authors' procedure: From reference gene primer amplification, estimates of nucleated cell counts were derived. TCRdb's copy holds only in-frame clones and misses some; the assay was immunoSEQ multiplex PCR. From that table come the V and J calls and clone size; the DNA was used to work out D and trimming. The sample yields roughly 100,000 clones, over 60% seen once. In germline, CDR1 is MNHEY, CDR2 SVGAGI. The CDR3 runs to 13 residues. V dropped 5 bases and J dropped 3; count of bases not matched to a gene: 2. Sequencing input: peripheral blood. This clonotype was obtained from a man between 70 and 80 years old with acute or convalescent COVID-19. The chain joins TRBV6-5 to TRBJ2-3, with 7 bases lining up with TRBD1. CDR3: CASSTQGTDTQYF. The CDR3, as DNA: TGTGCCAGCAGTACACAGGGGACAGATACGCAGTATTTT.